One sample yielded the 12 T cell receptor beta chains listed below, sequenced in a study of tumor and adjacent non-tumor tissue in lung cancer. No cell sorting was done before RNA was extracted from the tissue. The library came from three nested PCR rounds adapted from ARM-PCR protocols. One entry per CDR3 protein results from TCRdb running MiXCR on the multiplex PCR reads. The repertoire holds about 110,000 distinct CDR3 sequences, with roughly 80% as singletons. Sequenced sample: lung tumor tissue. The receptors were gathered from a woman aged 55-70 years with non-small cell lung cancer.

This clonotype was detected ten times or more. The chain is built from TRBV20-1 and TRBJ2-7; D might be TRBD1 (5 bases). The CDR3 runs to 17 residues. Germline V gene lookup returns CDR1 DFQATT and CDR2 SNEGSKA (reference sequence). V was shortened by 6 bases and J by 4 bases, with 28 bases between the two germline ends. CDR3 in amino acids: CSARLATLSIGDYEQYF. In DNA, the CDR3 is TGCAGTGCGAGACTCGCCACCCTGTCGATAGGGGATTACGAGCAGTACTTC.

Note on this clonotype: It may be a read error: a sequence one base away is much more abundant. The chain is built from TRBV6-1 and TRBJ1-5; no firm D call. The CDR3 covers 15 residues. Germline assignment: CDR1 MNHNS and CDR2 SASEGT. The CDR3 nucleotides are TGTGCCAGGAGTGAAGGCATAGACCCCAATCAGCCCCAGCATTTT. Translation gives CARSEGIDPNQPQHF.

The chain uses TRBV20-1 and TRBJ2-3; no definite D call. The germline V and J ends were trimmed by 7 bases and 3 bases, with 17 bases remaining between them. Germline V gene lookup returns CDR1 DFQATT and CDR2 SNEGSKA (reference sequence). This CDR3 comprises 14 residues. CDR3 nucleotides: TGCAGTGTTACATCCTCTTGGGATACAGATACGCAGTATTTT. It specifies CSVTSSWDTDTQYF.

The V call is TRBV6-6, the J call TRBJ2-3; D unclear. The V end lost 10 bases, the J end lost 0 bases, and 17 bases lay between the germline ends. The CDR3 contains 15 residues. Per germline, CDR1 MNHNY and CDR2 SVGAGI (reference sequence). The CDR3 bases are TGTGCCAACAGATCCCTAAAGACTAGCACAGATACGCAGTATTTT. Encoded protein: CANRSLKTSTDTQYF.

V and J are TRBV11-3 and TRBJ2-1; 7 bases map to TRBD2. The CDR3 has 15 amino acids. Germline lookup yields CDR1 SGHNT and CDR2 YENEEA. Trimming at V came to 1 base and at J to 3 bases, leaving 3 bases not matched to a gene. In DNA form, the CDR3 reads TGTGCCAGCAGCTTAGGCGGGGGATTCTACAATGAGCAGTTCTTC. Its protein is CASSLGGGFYNEQFF.

Regarding this clonotype: A read error may produce the germline difference seen at one junction end. This chain joins TRBV28 and TRBJ2-1; 9 bases map to TRBD2. In germline, CDR1 is MDHEN, CDR2 SYDVKM. The length of the CDR3 is 16 residues. The CDR3, as DNA: TGTGCCAGCAGTTTAGTGTCTAGCGGGACTTACAATGGGCAGTTCTTC. Its translation is CASSLVSSGTYNGQFF.

This chain links TRBV11-1 with TRBJ1-1; D is unresolved. V was pared by 7 bases and J by 6 bases, with 15 bases between. The CDR3 runs 13 residues. In germline, CDR1 is SGHAT, CDR2 FQDESV (reference sequence). CDR3 coding DNA: TGTGCCAGCAACCGATTGGGAAGTGCTGAAGCTTTCTTT. It specifies CASNRLGSAEAFF.

This clonotype was counted a single time. The germline gene is not matched at one end of the junction; a read error may be the cause. The V gene is TRBV6-1, the J gene TRBJ1-2; D is unresolved. Per the germline V gene, CDR1 is MNHNS and CDR2 is SASEGT. The CDR3 consists of 13 residues. The CDR3 DNA reads TGTGCCAGCAATGAAGACACGGACTATGGCTTCACCTTC. Its translation: CASNEDTDYGFTF.

This clonotype was detected once. This chain connects TRBV6-2 or TRBV6-3 to TRBJ2-2; D uncertain. Trimming pared 2 bases from V and 5 bases from J, leaving 9 bases between. CDR1 and CDR2 from the germline V gene are MNHEY and SVGEGT. CDR3 length: 14 amino acids. The CDR3 here is CASSYGDKTGELFF. The CDR3 coding sequence is TGTGCCAGCAGTTACGGGGATAAGACCGGGGAGCTGTTTTTT.

To note about this clonotype: At one boundary the junction diverges from the germline segment, which might be a read error. In DNA, the CDR3 is TGTGCCAGCAGCCTGGGGGGGAACTCCTACGATGAGCAGTTCTTC. It codes for CASSLGGNSYDEQFF. J is TRBJ2-1 and V is TRBV6-6; 7 bases map to TRBD2. CDR3 length: 15 residues. Per the germline V gene, CDR1 is MNHNY and CDR2 is SVGAGI (reference sequence).

To note about this clonotype: The germline gene is not matched at one end of the junction; a read error may be the cause. CDR3 sequence: CVSSPGTAVTGELFF. The CDR3 DNA sequence: TGTGTCAGCAGTCCCGGGACGGCAGTAACCGGGGAGCTGTTTTTT. This sequence joins TRBV11-3 and TRBJ2-2; D could derive from TRBD1 or TRBD2 (5 bases each). CDR3 length: 15 residues. The germline V gene encodes CDR1 SGHNT and CDR2 YENEEA.

Points on this clonotype: Given the absence of the conserved phenylalanine or tryptophan at the CDR3 end, a read error is likely. The chain combines TRBV6-5 with TRBJ1-2; D not resolved. Germline CDR1 MNHEY, CDR2 SVGAGI. The CDR3 runs to 13 residues. CDR3 DNA sequence: TGTGCCAACAGTTACGGCGCTGGGTATGGCTACACCTTA. This translates into CANSYGAGYGYTL.